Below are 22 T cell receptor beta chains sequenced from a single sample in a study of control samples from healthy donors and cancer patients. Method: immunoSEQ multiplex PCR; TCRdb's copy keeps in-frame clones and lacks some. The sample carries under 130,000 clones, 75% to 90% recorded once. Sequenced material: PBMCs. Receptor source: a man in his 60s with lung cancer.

The CDR3 bases are TGTGCCAGCTCACCACTCGGGGGAGCAACCGGGGAGCTGTTTTTT. Translation gives CASSPLGGATGELFF. This rearrangement joins TRBV18 to TRBJ2-2; the D gene is possibly TRBD2 (6 bases). The CDR3 runs to 15 residues. V was trimmed by 1 base and J by 5 bases, leaving 11 bases between them. Germline CDR1 and CDR2: KGHSH and LQKENI.

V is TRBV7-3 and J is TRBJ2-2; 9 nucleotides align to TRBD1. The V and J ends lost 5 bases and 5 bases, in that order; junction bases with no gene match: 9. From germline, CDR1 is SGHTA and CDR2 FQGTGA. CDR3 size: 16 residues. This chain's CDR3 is CASSPGTGLLTGELFF. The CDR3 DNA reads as TGTGCCAGCAGCCCCGGGACAGGGCTGCTGACCGGGGAGCTGTTTTTT.

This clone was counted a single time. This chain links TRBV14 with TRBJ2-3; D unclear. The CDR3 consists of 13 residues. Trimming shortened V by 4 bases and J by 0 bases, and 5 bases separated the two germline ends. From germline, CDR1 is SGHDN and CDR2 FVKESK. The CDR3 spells CASSPFSTDTQYF. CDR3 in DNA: TGTGCCAGCAGCCCGTTTAGCACAGATACGCAGTATTTT.

This chain's CDR3 is CASSLGSSGQPQHF. The CDR3 DNA follows: TGTGCCAGCAGCTTAGGTTCAAGTGGACAGCCCCAGCATTTT. The V call is TRBV7-9, the J call TRBJ1-5; D unclear. The CDR3 loop spans 14 amino acids. From germline, CDR1 is SEHNR and CDR2 FQNEAQ (reference sequence). Between the trimmed V and J ends, which lost 1 base and 7 bases, there was a span of 11 bases.

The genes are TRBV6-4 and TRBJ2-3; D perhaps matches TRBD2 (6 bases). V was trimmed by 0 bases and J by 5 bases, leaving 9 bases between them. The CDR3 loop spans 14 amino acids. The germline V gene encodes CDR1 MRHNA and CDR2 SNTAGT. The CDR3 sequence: CASSDSQGGDTQYF. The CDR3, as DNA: TGTGCCAGCAGTGACTCGCAGGGAGGAGATACGCAGTATTTT.

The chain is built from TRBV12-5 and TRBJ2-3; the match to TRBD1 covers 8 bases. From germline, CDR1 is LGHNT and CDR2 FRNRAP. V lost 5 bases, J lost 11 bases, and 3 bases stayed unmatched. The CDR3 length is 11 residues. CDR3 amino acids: CASGPGTGQYF. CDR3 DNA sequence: TGTGCTAGTGGTCCCGGGACAGGGCAGTATTTT.

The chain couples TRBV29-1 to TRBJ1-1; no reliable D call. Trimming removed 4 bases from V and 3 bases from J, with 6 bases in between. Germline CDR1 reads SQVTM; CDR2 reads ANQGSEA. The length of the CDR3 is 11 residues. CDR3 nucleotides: TGCAGCGTTGGGGCGTACACTGAAGCTTTCTTT. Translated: CSVGAYTEAFF.

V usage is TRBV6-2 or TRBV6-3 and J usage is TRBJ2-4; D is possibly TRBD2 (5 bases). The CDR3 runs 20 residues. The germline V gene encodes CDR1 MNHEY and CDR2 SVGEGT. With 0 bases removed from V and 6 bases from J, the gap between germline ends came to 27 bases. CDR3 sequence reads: CASSYSTRQILVRDRNIQYF. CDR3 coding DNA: TGTGCCAGCAGTTACTCCACCAGGCAGATTCTAGTTCGGGATAGAAACATTCAGTACTTC.

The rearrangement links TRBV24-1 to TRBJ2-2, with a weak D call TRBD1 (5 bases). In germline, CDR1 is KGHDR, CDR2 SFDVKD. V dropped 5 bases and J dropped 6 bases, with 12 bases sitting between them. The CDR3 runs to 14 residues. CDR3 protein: CATSGTGRSGELFF. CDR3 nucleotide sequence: TGTGCCACCAGTGGAACAGGTAGATCCGGGGAGCTGTTTTTT.

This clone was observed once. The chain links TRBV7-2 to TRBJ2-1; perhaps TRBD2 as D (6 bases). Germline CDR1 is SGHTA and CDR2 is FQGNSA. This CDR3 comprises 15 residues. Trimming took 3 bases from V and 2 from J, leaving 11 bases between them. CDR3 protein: CASSFASVTYNEQFF. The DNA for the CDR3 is TGTGCCAGCAGCTTCGCTAGCGTGACCTACAATGAGCAGTTCTTC. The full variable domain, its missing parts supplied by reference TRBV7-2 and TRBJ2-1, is GAGVSQSPSNKVTEKGKDVELRCDPISGHTALYWYRQSLGQGLEFLIYFQGNSAPDKSGLPSDRFSAERTGGSVSTLTIQRTQQEDSAVYLCASSFASVTYNEQFFGPGTRLTVL.

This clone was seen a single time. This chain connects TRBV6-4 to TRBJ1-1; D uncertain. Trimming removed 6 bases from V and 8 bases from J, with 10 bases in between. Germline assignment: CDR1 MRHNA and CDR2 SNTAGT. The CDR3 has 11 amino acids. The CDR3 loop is CASSFRGEAFF. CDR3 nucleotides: TGTGCCAGCAGCTTCCGCGGGGAAGCTTTCTTT.

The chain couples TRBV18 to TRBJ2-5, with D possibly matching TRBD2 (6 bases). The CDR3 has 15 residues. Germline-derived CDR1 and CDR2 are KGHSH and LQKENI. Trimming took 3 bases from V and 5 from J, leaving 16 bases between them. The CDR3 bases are TGTGCCAGCTCACCCCGGCGACTAGATCCGGAGACCCAGTACTTC. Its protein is CASSPRRLDPETQYF. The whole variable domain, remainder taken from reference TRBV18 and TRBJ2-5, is NAGVMQNPRHLVRRRGQEARLRCSPMKGHSHVYWYRQLPEEGLKFMVYLQKENIIDESGMPKERFSAEFPKEGPSILRIQQVVRGDSAAYFCASSPRRLDPETQYFGPGTRLLVL.

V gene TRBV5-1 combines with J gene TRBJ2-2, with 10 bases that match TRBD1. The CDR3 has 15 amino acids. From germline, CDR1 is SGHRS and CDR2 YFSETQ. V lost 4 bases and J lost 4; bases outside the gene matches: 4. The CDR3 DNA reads TGCGCCAGCAGCCCCCGGACAGGGGGCACCGGGGAGCTGTTTTTT. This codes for CASSPRTGGTGELFF.

The CDR3 spells CASGGRLAGNTDTQYF. Written as DNA, the CDR3 is TGCGCCAGCGGGGGTCGACTAGCGGGGAACACAGATACGCAGTATTTT. The chain carries TRBV5-1 and TRBJ2-3, with 11 nucleotides matching TRBD2. The CDR3 spans 16 residues. Trimming cost V 7 bases and J 2 bases; bases outside gene matches: 9. Germline V gene lookup returns CDR1 SGHRS and CDR2 YFSETQ.

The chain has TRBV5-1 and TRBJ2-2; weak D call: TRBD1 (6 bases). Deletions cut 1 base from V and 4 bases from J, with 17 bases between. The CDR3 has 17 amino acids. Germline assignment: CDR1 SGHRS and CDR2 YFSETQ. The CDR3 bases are TGCGCCAGCAGCTTGATTATTGTAGGGGGAAGCACCGGGGAGCTGTTTTTT. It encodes CASSLIIVGGSTGELFF.

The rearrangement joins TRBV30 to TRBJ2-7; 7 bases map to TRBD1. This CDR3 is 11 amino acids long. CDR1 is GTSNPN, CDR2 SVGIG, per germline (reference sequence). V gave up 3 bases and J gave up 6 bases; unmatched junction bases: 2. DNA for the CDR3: TGTGCCTGGAGAACAGGGGTCGAGCAGTACTTC. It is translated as CAWRTGVEQYF. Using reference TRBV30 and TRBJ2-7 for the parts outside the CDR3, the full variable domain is SQTIHQWPATLVQPVGSPLSLECTVEGTSNPNLYWYRQAAGRGLQLLFYSVGIGQISSEVPQNLSASRPQDRQFILSSKKLLLSDSGFYLCAWRTGVEQYFGPGTRLTVT.

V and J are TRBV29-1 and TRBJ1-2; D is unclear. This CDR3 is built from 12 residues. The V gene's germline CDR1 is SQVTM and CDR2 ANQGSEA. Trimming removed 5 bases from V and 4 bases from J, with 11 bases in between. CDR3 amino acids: CSVLSDAYGYTF. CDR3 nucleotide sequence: TGCAGCGTTCTCAGCGATGCCTATGGCTACACCTTC.

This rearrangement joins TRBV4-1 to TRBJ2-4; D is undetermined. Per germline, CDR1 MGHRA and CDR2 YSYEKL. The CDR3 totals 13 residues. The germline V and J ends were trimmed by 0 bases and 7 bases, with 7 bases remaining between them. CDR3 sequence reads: CASSQEEENIQYF. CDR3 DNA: TGCGCCAGCAGCCAAGAAGAGGAGAACATTCAGTACTTC.

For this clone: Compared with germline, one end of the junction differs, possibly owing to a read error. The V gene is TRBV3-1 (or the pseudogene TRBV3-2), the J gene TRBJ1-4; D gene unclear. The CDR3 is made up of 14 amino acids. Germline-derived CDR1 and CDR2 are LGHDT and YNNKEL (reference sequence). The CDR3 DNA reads TGTACCAGCAGCCTTACATACCGGGGTGAAAAACTGTTTTTT. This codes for CTSSLTYRGEKLFF.

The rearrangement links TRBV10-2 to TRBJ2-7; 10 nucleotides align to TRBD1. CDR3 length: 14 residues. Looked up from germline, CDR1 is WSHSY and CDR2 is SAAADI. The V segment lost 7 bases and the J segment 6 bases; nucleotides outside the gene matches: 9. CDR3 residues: CASTQGQGRGEQYF. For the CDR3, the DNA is TGCGCCAGCACCCAGGGACAGGGGCGGGGCGAGCAGTACTTC.

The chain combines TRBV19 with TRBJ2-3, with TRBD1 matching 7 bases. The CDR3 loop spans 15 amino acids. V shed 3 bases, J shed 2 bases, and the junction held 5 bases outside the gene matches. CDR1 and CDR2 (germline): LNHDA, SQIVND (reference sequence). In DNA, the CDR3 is TGTGCCAGTAGTATTGGGGACAGTATCACAGATACGCAGTATTTT. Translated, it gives CASSIGDSITDTQYF.

In nucleotides, the CDR3 is TGCGCCAGCAGCCGCGAGCGGAGCAACACCGGGGAGCTGTTTTTT. Translating gives CASSRERSNTGELFF. This chain connects TRBV4-1 to TRBJ2-2; D is perhaps TRBD2 (5 bases). Germline CDR1 MGHRA, CDR2 YSYEKL. This CDR3 region has 15 residues. V was trimmed by 4 bases and J by 2 bases, leaving 11 bases between them.